This T cell receptor beta chain came from a study of preoperative IRX-2 immunotherapy in early breast cancer. Profiled with immunoSEQ multiplex PCR; TCRdb holds only in-frame clones, not every one. The table lists around 28,000 clones, approximately 84% of them singletons, with 2% to 2.5% in the top ten. Trimming shortened V by 6 bases and J by 1 base, and 12 bases separated the two germline ends. Germline V gives CDR1 MNHGY, CDR2 SAAAGT. The CDR3 spans 14 residues. The treatment denotes: preoperative locoregional IRX-2 cytokine immunotherapy. The clonotype was recovered from a human donor with breast cancer. The chain is built from TRBV6-8 and TRBJ1-2; D unclear. The sample in question was lymph node tissue, obtained before IRX-2 immunotherapy. CDR3 amino acids: CASRFSQVNYGYTF. CDR3 in DNA: TGTGCCAGCAGATTCTCGCAAGTTAACTATGGCTACACCTTC.